This TCR beta chain came from a study of control samples from healthy donors and cancer patients. Profiled with immunoSEQ multiplex PCR; TCRdb holds only in-frame clones, not every one. Of 400,000 to 450,000 clones listed, around 90% are singletons. The sequence was obtained from a man aged 35 to 55 with head and neck cancer. The sequenced sample was PBMCs.

The DNA for the CDR3 is TGTGCCAGCAGTGGAACCTTCCCTAACTATGGCTACACCTTC. Amino acid sequence: CASSGTFPNYGYTF. This chain uses TRBV25-1 with TRBJ1-2; D unresolved. The germline V gene encodes CDR1 MGHDK and CDR2 SYGVNS. The CDR3 totals 14 residues. Trimming removed 4 bases from V and 0 bases from J, with 9 bases in between.